The present T cell receptor (beta chain) was sequenced within a study of hypomethylating agent response in myelodysplastic syndrome (dated by TCRdb to 2020 to 2022). About the investigation overall: The hypomethylating agent given was azacitidine in about 70% of the 11 patients and decitabine in 3 of 11 patients. A mean patient age of roughly 72 +/- 6.3 years was recorded, and a diploid cytogenetic profile was observed most commonly. The cohort was composed of about 9 male and 2 female myelodysplastic syndrome patients. Response was defined as complete response or hematologic improvement, and patients meeting neither criterion were classed as non-responders. Six or seven patients responded with complete response or hematologic improvement, and about five patients were non-responders. The mutation found most frequently was TET2, which appeared in about 45% of the 11 patients.

Bulk bone marrow was analyzed without sorting T-cell subsets. TCR beta CDR3 regions were immunosequenced from bone marrow of about a dozen myelodysplastic syndrome patients before and after hypomethylating agent therapy. To track the repertoire longitudinally, every patient provided one baseline bone marrow along with two to three bone marrows taken at different post-treatment timepoints. Genomic DNA was extracted from whole bone marrow, and quality was checked by TapeStation, NanoDrop OneC and PicoGreen assays. The germline V gene (reference sequence) provides CDR1 GTSNPN and CDR2 SVGIG. From its cysteine to its phenylalanine, the CDR3 spans 16 amino acids. Only the CDR3 region is kept as DNA, spanning 48 bases read in frame from base 1. The V and J ends are trimmed by 0 bases and 1 base, leaving 15 bases between them. The full study reports these points: A possible recognition of novel MDS antigens by the shared GLIPH2 clusters was not confirmed and needs experimental validation. Only roughly 11 patients were analyzed, so the cohort was small. After treatment with a hypomethylating agent, no significant changes in richness, rarefaction diversity or clonality were seen, whether all patients were considered together or each response group separately. The healthy control donors were not matched in age to the MDS patients, and this mismatch could have affected the comparison between MDS and healthy donors. Novel clonotypes appeared more often in responders, whereas non-responders had more contracted clonotypes after treatment.

Receptor libraries were prepared by the immunoSEQ multiplex PCR assay. Survey resolution was used, with two replicates of approximately 200 ng each, totaling about 400 ng of DNA per sample. Rearranged TCRB sequences in genomic DNA were detected with the hsTCRB kit using multiplex PCR primers targeting V and J genes. In the first PCR, the CDR3 region was amplified for approximately 30 cycles with the QIAGEN Multiplex PCR Kit. Sample barcodes and Illumina adapters were added to each replicate in a roughly 8-cycle second PCR. Pooled libraries were quantified with a QuantStudio 6 and the KAPA library quantification kit. Approximately 16 pM of pooled libraries was sequenced on an Illumina MiSeq using 156-cycle single-end reads plus a 15-cycle index read. Regarding the original processing steps: VDJdb annotation flagged more than 1.5% of about 180,000 unique clonotypes as previously reported viral-epitope-specific. The immunoSEQ Data Assistant and immunoSEQ Analyzer turned the raw reads into TCRB repertoires that were normalized and annotated. Clonotypes were analyzed with BioAnalyzer and version 0.6.5 of the immunarch R package. Before richness was estimated, every repertoire was downsampled to match the clone count of the smallest repertoire. Fisher's exact tests classified clonotypes as expanded, contracted or novel, with novel meaning zero frequency before treatment. Significantly changed CDR3 beta sequences were clustered with GLIPH2 using simulation_depth=1000 and kmer_min_depth=3, and CDR3s shorter than five residues were excluded. TCRdb carries this immuneACCESS record with in-frame sequences only. Its versions omit some clonotypes, under half of them owing to an unresolved V gene in the studies checked, with the rest unexplained. Clone size and the V and J calls come from that table; the DNA yielded D and trimming. The sample data list approximately 4,500 clones, and about 80% of these were observed just once. In total, the top ten clones hold approximately 8% of the sample.

Of note for this clone: Its target antigen remains unknown. No quality values exist for individual bases; no much larger clone is one base distant.

The rearranged segments are TRBV30 and TRBJ1-1; TRBD1 could be the D gene, as 5 bases match. The sequencing used bone marrow, collected before or after starting hypomethylating agent treatment for myelodysplastic syndrome (not recorded which). The sequence derives from a human donor with myelodysplastic syndrome. The CDR3 protein sequence reads: CAWSVGQGIGNTEAFF. The nucleotide sequence reads as follows: TGTGCCTGGAGTGTAGGCCAGGGTATAGGGAACACTGAAGCTTTCTTT.